This TCR beta chain was sequenced during a study of technical replicates of blood from a handful of donors. TCRdb's table, derived via immunoSEQ multiplex PCR, lists solely in-frame clones and lacks some. The table lists tens of thousands of clones, approximately 94% of them singletons. The CDR3 totals 17 residues. Germline-derived CDR1 and CDR2 are SGHNT and YYREEE (reference sequence). J was trimmed by 7 bases and V by 2 bases; bases with no gene match: 11. This clonotype originated in a human donor in good health. Sequenced: T cells isolated from PBMCs. V gene TRBV5-4 combines with J gene TRBJ2-2, with TRBD2 matching over 10 bases. The CDR3 protein is CASSFRASGSLDGELFF. In DNA, the CDR3 is TGTGCCAGCAGCTTCCGGGCTAGCGGGAGCCTAGACGGGGAGCTGTTTTTT.